Listed here is a single T cell receptor beta chain. What antigen it recognizes has not been identified. No clone much larger than this one lies a single base away; base qualities are absent. Genomic DNA was extracted with the Qiagen DNeasy kit from unsorted PBMCs and from negatively selected CD4+ and CD8+ fractions. TCR beta CDR3 regions were amplified by immunoSEQ multiplex PCR using primers annealing to V and J segments. A synthetic immune receptor repertoire was used to minimize amplification bias, and any residual bias was removed computationally once sequencing was done. The authors' analysis ran thus. Custom Python scripts were used to quantify repertoire diversity as the Shannon entropy index. Unsorted, CD4+ and CD8+ repertoires were analyzed separately, except for combined analyses in which CD4+ and CD8+ sequences were merged in silico. Clonal expansion was defined as at least a 2-fold frequency increase after treatment relative to C1D1, with a pseudocount of 0.5 for undetected baseline clones. Clones with 0 or 1 copy at C1D1 were defined as singleton clones, while clones with 2 or more copies were defined as non-singleton clones. Clones expanded in unsorted samples were annotated as CD4+, CD8+ or unknown by matching protein sequences in sorted samples from the same patient. Wilcoxon tests on paired samples were used to test diversity changes from C1D1 to C4D1. TCRdb took over this immuneACCESS table, retaining in-frame rearrangements with V and J assigned. Such tables are incomplete; in checked studies, under half of the missing clones stem from an unresolved V gene, and the remainder is unexplained. V and J calls plus clone size are reproduced from that table; the DNA served to infer D and trimming. The sample data list more than 40,000 clones, and roughly 80% of these were observed just once. The biggest ten clones account for 20% to 25% of the sample.

Sequences MNHEY (CDR1) and SMNVEV (CDR2) are obtained from the germline V gene (reference sequence). The CDR3 starts with the cysteine, ends with the phenylalanine, and has 13 residues. Only the CDR3 region is kept as DNA, spanning 39 bases read in frame from base 1. Trimming removed 3 bases from V and 2 bases from J, leaving 8 bases between the germline ends. This entry belongs to a study of PD-1 blockade in classical Hodgkin lymphoma (TCRdb year 2020). At the level of the whole study: Nivolumab dosing was 3 mg/kg intravenously every 2 weeks, continuing until either disease progression or unacceptable toxicity. A peripheral blood immune signature of response to PD-1 blockade in classical Hodgkin lymphoma was defined using TCR beta sequencing and CyTOF. Study-wide findings and limitations: The study was limited to a single clinical trial cohort, and causes of repertoire differences, possibly disease activity or prior therapy, remained undefined. Baseline TCR diversity was reported as lower in newly diagnosed patients than in healthy donors, and lower still in relapsed/refractory patients. Trial patients achieving complete response had baseline diversity similar to newly diagnosed patients, whereas partial responders and progressors had significantly lower diversity. A significant rise by C4D1 was seen in CD4+ but not CD8+ TCR diversity (p=0.0027 vs p=0.16), with the rise being most apparent in complete responders (p=0.02). Lower diversity was observed in patients in whom nivolumab was started less than 1 year after ASCT, and these patients were excluded from later analyses so that confounding by immune reconstitution would be avoided.

Sample time point, as interpreted from the label and publication: cycle 1 day 1 (C1D1), immediately before nivolumab initiation. Every trial patient had relapsed after autologous stem cell transplantation, and cohorts A, B and C differed in prior brentuximab vedotin exposure. A total of around 59 patients with relapsed/refractory classical Hodgkin lymphoma made up the trial cohort, and each patient's best overall response was complete response, partial response or progressive disease. Single-agent nivolumab was administered to trial patients in the multi-cohort phase II CheckMate 205 trial. An independent review committee assessed best overall response by applying the 2007 International Working Group response criteria. Trial PBMCs were collected just before the start of nivolumab (C1D1) and during therapy at cycle 2 day 1 and cycle 4 day 1. Peripheral blood was collected in 8 mL Vacutainer Cell Preparation Tubes, from which PBMCs were isolated by centrifugation and then cryopreserved.

This TCR was recovered from a human donor with classical Hodgkin lymphoma. The sequence joins TRBV27 to TRBJ2-7; TRBD2 is a weak D gene call, 6 bases matching. Material: peripheral blood mononuclear cells (PBMCs), obtained at baseline. The nucleotides are TGTGCCAGCAGTTTGGAGGGAACCTACGAGCAGTACTTC. Its protein product is CASSLEGTYEQYF.